Following are 14 T cell receptor delta chains from one sample sequenced in a study of gamma-delta T cells after stem cell transplantation. TCRdb ran CATT on the RT-PCR reads. This table has hundreds of delta-chain clones, 6.5% to 7% appearing once. The specimen was gamma-delta T cells. These receptors were collected from a human donor. It is not recorded whose cells these are; they may come from a transplant donor.

This clone was seen a single time. The chain links TRDV2 to TRDJ1; 8 positions agree with TRDD3. Germline loops: CDR1 GEAIGNYY, CDR2 EKD. V gave up 6 bases and J gave up 0 bases; unmatched junction bases: 17. The CDR3 covers 18 residues. The CDR3 nucleotides read TGTGCCTGTAATCCGGCGAATATACTGGGGGTCTACACCGATAAACTCATCTTT. Protein sequence: CACNPANILGVYTDKLIF.

This clone appeared a few times. TCRdb records a much larger clone's protein for this DNA, with a difference at residue 3 that likely arises from a read error; the protein given is the translation of the DNA. V usage is TRDV1 and J usage is TRDJ1; TRDD3 agrees at 9 bases. The CDR3 is 21 amino acids. Germline loops: CDR1 TSWWSYY, CDR2 QGS. Here the CDR3 reads CARGEPLSQWGYGTNTDKLIF. The CDR3 nucleotides read TGTGCTCGTGGGGAACCCCTCAGTCAGTGGGGATACGGGACTAACACCGATAAACTCATCTTT.

Sample share makes this clone large (0.1 to 1%). V and J are TRDV2 and TRDJ1; TRDD3 matches 13 bases. J gave up 0 bases and V 3 bases, and 15 bases lay outside the gene matches. In germline, CDR1 is GEAIGNYY, CDR2 EKD. The CDR3 contains 20 residues. The CDR3 DNA follows: TGTGCCTGTGACGCGGTACTGGGGGATACGCTTACGGGGGACACCGATAAACTCATCTTT. Protein sequence: CACDAVLGDTLTGDTDKLIF.

This clone is judged medium-sized. A single base is all that separates this from a far larger clone, so a read error is likely. J is TRDJ1 and V is TRDV1; TRDD3 aligns across 8 bases. V gave up 3 bases and J gave up 4 bases; unmatched junction bases: 22. This CDR3 contains 20 residues. Germline V CDR1 and CDR2: TSWWSYY, QGS. CDR3 bases: TGTGCTCTTGGGGATCCGCGTTCCTTCGCCCACTGGGGGCCCCACGATAAACTCATCTTT. This encodes CALGDPRSFAHWGPHDKLIF.

This clone was observed a handful of times. TCRdb assigns this DNA the protein of a much larger clone, which departs from its translation at residue 5; this likely reflects a read error, and the protein shown comes from translating the DNA. The chain is built from TRDV2 and TRDJ1; 8 nucleotides match TRDD3. Trimming removed 3 bases from V and 0 bases from J; junction bases left unmatched: 11. CDR3 length: 17 amino acids. CDR1 is GEAIGNYY, CDR2 EKD, per germline. Here the CDR3 DNA reads TGTGCCTGTGACCCCCTGGGGGAGACAAGGTACACCGATAAACTCATCTTT. Its protein product is CACDPLGETRYTDKLIF.

This clone was picked up a small number of times. A read error is likely here: a far larger clone is one base away. Other DNA sequences of this sample code for an identical CDR3. The chain joins TRDV2 to TRDJ1; 11 bases are a match to TRDD3. This CDR3 region has 17 residues. The V segment lost 2 bases and the J segment 7 bases; nucleotides outside the gene matches: 14. Germline CDR1 and CDR2: GEAIGNYY and EKD. Here the CDR3 DNA reads TGTGCCTGTGACAAAACCCGATGGGGGATACGCACAGGTAAACTCATCTTT. Its translation is CACDKTRWGIRTGKLIF.

This clone was observed a handful of times. A far larger clone lies a single base away; this is likely a read error. The same CDR3 is also encoded by other DNA sequences in this sample. The chain joins TRDV2 to TRDJ1; the match to TRDD3 covers 12 bases. The V and J ends lost 0 bases and 0 bases, in that order; junction bases with no gene match: 25. Germline V gene lookup returns CDR1 GEAIGNYY and CDR2 EKD. This CDR3 contains 24 residues. CDR3 amino acids: CACDTAYAFTGGYSPPGNTDKLIF. In DNA form, the CDR3 reads TGTGCCTGTGACACCGCTTACGCCTTTACTGGGGGATACAGCCCACCGGGAAACACCGATAAACTCATCTTT.

By share, this clone ranks as hyperexpanded. The same CDR3 also results from other DNA sequences found in this sample. This rearrangement joins TRDV2 to TRDJ1, with D perhaps TRDD3 (6 bases). Per germline, CDR1 GEAIGNYY and CDR2 EKD. Deletions cut 0 bases from V and 0 bases from J, with 19 bases between. This CDR3 is 18 amino acids long. This CDR3 is CACDTVRDKRMYTDKLIF. The CDR3 bases are TGTGCCTGTGACACCGTCCGGGATAAGAGGATGTACACCGATAAACTCATCTTT.

With regard to this clone: This DNA's translation differs at residue 15 from TCRdb's protein, which comes from a much larger clone; a read error is likely, and the protein shown is translated from the DNA. The J gene is TRDJ3, the V gene TRDV2; TRDD3 agrees at 12 bases. The CDR3 runs to 18 residues. The germline CDR1 and CDR2 sequences are GEAIGNYY and EKD. The CDR3 DNA sequence: TGTGCCTGTGACGTCCTGGGGGATACGGCCTGGGACACCCGAAAGATGTTTTTC. It encodes CACDVLGDTAWDTRKMFF.

As to this clone: One base separates it from a far larger clone, so it is likely a read error. This specimen includes other DNA sequences encoding the same CDR3. The chain uses TRDV2 and TRDJ1; D possibly corresponds to TRDD3 (6 bases). This CDR3 is built from 18 residues. V was pared by 7 bases and J by 2 bases, with 28 bases between. CDR1 is GEAIGNYY and CDR2 is EKD in the germline V gene. CDR3 protein: CACSNQHSQLGDTDKLIF. The CDR3 nucleotides read TGTGCCTGCAGCAACCAGCATTCCCAACTTGGGGATACCGATAAACTCATCTTT.

Turning to this clone: TCRdb's listed protein matches a much larger clone and diverges from this DNA's translation at residue 3, likely through a read error; the protein shown comes from the DNA. V gene TRDV2 combines with J gene TRDJ1; the D gene is possibly TRDD2 (5 bases). The CDR3 runs to 15 residues. Trimming removed 9 bases at V and 1 base at J, with 20 bases between. Germline CDR1 reads GEAIGNYY; CDR2 reads EKD. In nucleotides, the CDR3 is TGTGCCCGTGCCCGTCCTAGGGACTTCACCGATAAACTCATCTTT. It codes for CARARPRDFTDKLIF.

This clone rates as hyperexpanded (1% or more). Other DNA sequences within the sample encode an identical CDR3. The genes are TRDV2 and TRDJ1, with 12 bases fitting TRDD3. Germline V lookup: CDR1 GEAIGNYY, CDR2 EKD. V trimming: 0 bases; J trimming: 0 bases; junction bases outside the gene matches: 25. The CDR3 extends over 24 amino acids. Written as DNA, the CDR3 is TGTGCCTGTGACACCGCTTACGCCTTTACTGGGGGATACAGCCCGCCGGGAAACACCGATAAACTCATCTTT. Its protein is CACDTAYAFTGGYSPPGNTDKLIF.

In regard to this clone: TCRdb has a much larger clone's protein, which differs at residue 10 from the translation of this DNA, likely because of a read error; what is shown is the protein translated from the DNA. The CDR3 loop is CACDAVLGDALTGDTDKLIF. The CDR3 nucleotides read TGTGCCTGTGACGCGGTACTGGGGGATGCGCTTACGGGGGACACCGATAAACTCATCTTT. The V call is TRDV2, the J call TRDJ1; 10 bases agree with TRDD3. Trimming took 3 bases from V and 0 from J; bases not matched to a gene: 18. The CDR3 runs 20 residues. Germline V CDR1 and CDR2: GEAIGNYY, EKD.

This clone was counted between two and nine times. A read error is the likely source, as a far larger clone sits one nucleotide away. This chain uses TRDV2 with TRDJ1; 12 bases match TRDD3. V was pared by 5 bases and J by 1 base, with 10 bases of the junction left unmatched. There are 17 residues in the CDR3. CDR1 GEAIGNYY and CDR2 EKD come from the germline V gene. CDR3 in DNA: TGTGCCTGTGGCGCCGTACTGGGGGATACCGGCACCGATAAACTCATCTTT. Amino acids: CACGAVLGDTGTDKLIF.